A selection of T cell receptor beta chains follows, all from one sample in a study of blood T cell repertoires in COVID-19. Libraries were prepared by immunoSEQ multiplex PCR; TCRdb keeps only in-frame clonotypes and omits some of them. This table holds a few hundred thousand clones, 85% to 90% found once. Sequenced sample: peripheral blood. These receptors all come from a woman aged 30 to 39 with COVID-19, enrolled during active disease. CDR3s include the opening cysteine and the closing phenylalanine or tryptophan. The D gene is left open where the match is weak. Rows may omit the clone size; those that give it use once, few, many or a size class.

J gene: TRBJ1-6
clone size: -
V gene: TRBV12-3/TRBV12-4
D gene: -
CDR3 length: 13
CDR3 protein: CASSLRGNSPLHF
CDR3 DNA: TGTGCCAGCAGTTTAAGGGGAAATTCACCCCTCCACTTT

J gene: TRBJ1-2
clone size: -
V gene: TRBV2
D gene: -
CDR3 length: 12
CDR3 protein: CASRADLSGYTF
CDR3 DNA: TGTGCCAGCAGAGCGGATTTATCCGGCTACACCTTC

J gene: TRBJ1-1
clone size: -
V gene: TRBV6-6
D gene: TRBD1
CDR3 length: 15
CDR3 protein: CASSYAAGGGTEAFF
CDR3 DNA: TGTGCCAGCAGTTATGCGGCAGGGGGAGGAACTGAAGCTTTCTTT

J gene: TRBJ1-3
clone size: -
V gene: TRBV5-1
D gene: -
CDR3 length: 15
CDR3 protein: CASSRRAEAGNTIYF
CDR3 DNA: TGCGCCAGCAGCCGGAGGGCGGAGGCTGGAAACACCATATATTTT

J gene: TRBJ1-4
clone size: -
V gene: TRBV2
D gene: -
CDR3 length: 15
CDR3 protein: CASSETGATNEKLFF
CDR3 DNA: TGTGCCAGCAGTGAAACGGGAGCAACTAATGAAAAACTGTTTTTT

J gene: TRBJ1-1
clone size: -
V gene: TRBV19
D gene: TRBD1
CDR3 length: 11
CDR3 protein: CASKTGSEAFF
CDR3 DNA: TGTGCCAGTAAGACAGGGAGTGAAGCTTTCTTT

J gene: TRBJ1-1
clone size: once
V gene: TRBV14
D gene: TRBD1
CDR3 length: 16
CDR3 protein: CASSRRDRALGTEAFF
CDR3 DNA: TGTGCCAGCAGCCGCAGGGACAGGGCCCTGGGCACTGAAGCTTTCTTT

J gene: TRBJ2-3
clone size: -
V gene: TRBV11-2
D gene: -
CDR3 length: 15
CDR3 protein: CASSRTGTSTDTQYF
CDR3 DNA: TGTGCCAGCAGCAGAACAGGCACTAGCACAGATACGCAGTATTTT

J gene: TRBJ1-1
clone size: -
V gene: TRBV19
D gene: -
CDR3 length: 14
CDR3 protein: CASSIEDMNTEAFF
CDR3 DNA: TGTGCCAGTAGTATCGAGGATATGAACACTGAAGCTTTCTTT

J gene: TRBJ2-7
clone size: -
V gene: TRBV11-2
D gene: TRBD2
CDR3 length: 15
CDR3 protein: CASSLTGAGPYEQYF
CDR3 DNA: TGTGCCAGCAGCTTAACGGGAGCGGGACCCTACGAGCAGTACTTC

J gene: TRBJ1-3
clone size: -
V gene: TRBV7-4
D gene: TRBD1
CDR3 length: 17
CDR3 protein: CASRGDRDRESGNTIYF
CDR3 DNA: TGTGCCAGCCGCGGGGACCGGGACAGGGAGTCAGGAAACACCATATATTTT

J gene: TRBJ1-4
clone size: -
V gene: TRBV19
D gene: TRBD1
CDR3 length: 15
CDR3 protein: CASSFGTGRIEKLFF
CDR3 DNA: TGTGCCAGTAGTTTCGGGACAGGCCGTATTGAAAAACTGTTTTTT

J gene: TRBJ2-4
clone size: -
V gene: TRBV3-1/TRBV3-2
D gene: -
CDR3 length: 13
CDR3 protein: CASSHQGGDIQYF
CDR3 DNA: TGTGCCAGCAGCCACCAGGGGGGAGACATTCAGTACTTC

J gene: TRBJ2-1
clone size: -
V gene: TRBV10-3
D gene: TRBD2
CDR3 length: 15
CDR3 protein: CAISPGTSGYNEQFF
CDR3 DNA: TGTGCCATCAGTCCCGGGACTAGCGGATACAATGAGCAGTTCTTC

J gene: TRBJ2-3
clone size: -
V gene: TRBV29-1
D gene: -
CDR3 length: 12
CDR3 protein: CSVEAGTDTQYF
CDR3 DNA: TGCAGCGTTGAGGCGGGCACAGATACGCAGTATTTT

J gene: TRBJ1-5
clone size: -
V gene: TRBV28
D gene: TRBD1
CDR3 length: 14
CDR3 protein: CASRVDRGNQPQHF
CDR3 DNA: TGTGCCAGCAGGGTGGACAGGGGCAATCAGCCCCAGCATTTT

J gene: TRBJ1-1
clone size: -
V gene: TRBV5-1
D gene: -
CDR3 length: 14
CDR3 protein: CASSRTEVDTEAFF
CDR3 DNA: TGCGCCAGCAGTAGGACAGAGGTAGACACTGAAGCTTTCTTT

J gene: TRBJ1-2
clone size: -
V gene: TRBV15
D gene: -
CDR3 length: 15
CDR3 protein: CATSREGGNDYGYTF
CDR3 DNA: TGTGCCACCAGCAGAGAGGGGGGGAACGACTATGGCTACACCTTC

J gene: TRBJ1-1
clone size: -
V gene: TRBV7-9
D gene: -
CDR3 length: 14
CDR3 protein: CASSFFGGTTEAFF
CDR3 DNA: TGTGCCAGCAGCTTTTTTGGAGGGACTACTGAAGCTTTCTTT

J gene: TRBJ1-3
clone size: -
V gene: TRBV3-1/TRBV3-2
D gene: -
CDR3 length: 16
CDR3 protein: CASSQGMSGASDTIYF
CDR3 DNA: TGTGCCAGCAGCCAAGGAATGTCAGGGGCCAGCGACACCATATATTTT

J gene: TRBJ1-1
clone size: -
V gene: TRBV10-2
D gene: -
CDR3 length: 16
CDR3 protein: CASSESSGAMNTEAFF
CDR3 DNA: TGCGCCAGCAGTGAAAGTAGTGGGGCTATGAACACTGAAGCTTTCTTT

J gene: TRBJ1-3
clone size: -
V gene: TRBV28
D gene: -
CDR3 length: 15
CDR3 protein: CASNPGQHSGNTIYF
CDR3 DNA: TGTGCCAGCAATCCCGGACAGCACTCTGGAAACACCATATATTTT

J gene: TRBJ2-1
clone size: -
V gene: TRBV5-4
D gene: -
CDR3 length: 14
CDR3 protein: CASSLLQGPNEQFF
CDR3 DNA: TGTGCCAGCAGCCTACTTCAGGGCCCCAATGAGCAGTTCTTC

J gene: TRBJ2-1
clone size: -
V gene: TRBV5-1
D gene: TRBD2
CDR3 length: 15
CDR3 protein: CASSLVAGNNNEQFF
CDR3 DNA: TGCGCCAGCAGCTTGGTAGCGGGGAATAACAATGAGCAGTTCTTC

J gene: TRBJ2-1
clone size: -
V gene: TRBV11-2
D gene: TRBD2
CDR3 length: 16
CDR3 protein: CASSLVGGIIVYEQFF
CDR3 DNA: TGTGCCAGCAGCTTGGTGGGGGGGATTATAGTTTATGAGCAGTTCTTC

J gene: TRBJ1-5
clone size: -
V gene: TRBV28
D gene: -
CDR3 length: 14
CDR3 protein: CASSLVQNNQPQHF
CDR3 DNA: TGTGCCAGCAGTTTAGTCCAGAACAATCAGCCCCAGCATTTT

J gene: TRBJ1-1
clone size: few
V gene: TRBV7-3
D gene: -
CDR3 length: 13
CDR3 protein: CASSLNGNTEAFF
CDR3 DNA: TGTGCCAGCAGCTTAAACGGGAACACTGAAGCTTTCTTT